The 20 T cell receptor beta chains in this list originate from one sample, sequenced in a study of post-analysis software for immune sequencing data. Sequencing libraries made from TCR beta cDNA carried unique molecular identifiers. TCRdb itself ran the PCR reads through MiXCR, one entry per CDR3 protein. In the table there are approximately 770,000 distinct CDR3 sequences, under 60% of which are singletons. Overall study findings and caveats: Among several TRBV segments more frequent in patients than controls were TRBV5-6, TRBV5-1 and TRBV20-1.

What these receptors recognize is not known. What was sequenced was blood. The source of these receptors is a girl aged 10 to 17 with multiple sclerosis.

This clonotype came up once. The J gene is TRBJ2-3, the V gene TRBV7-8; 10 nucleotides line up with TRBD2. The CDR3 extends over 17 amino acids. After removal of 1 base from V and 7 bases from J, the junction contained 11 bases not matched to a gene. CDR1 SGHVS and CDR2 FQNEAQ come from the germline V gene. Written as DNA, the CDR3 is TGTGCCAGCAGCTTAGGGATAGCGGGAGGCCCGATGAATACGCAGTATTTT. Encoded protein: CASSLGIAGGPMNTQYF.

J is TRBJ1-2 and V is TRBV4-3; unclear D gene. V shed 0 bases and J shed 2 bases, with 19 bases lying between them. The CDR3 spans 18 residues. Germline lookup yields CDR1 LGHNA and CDR2 YSLEER. This chain's CDR3 is CASSQDISTIAQNYGYTF. CDR3 sequence (DNA): TGCGCCAGCAGCCAAGACATCAGTACTATAGCCCAAAACTATGGCTACACCTTC.

The chain recombines TRBV25-1 with TRBJ2-7, with 11 bases fitting TRBD1. V trimming: 2 bases; J trimming: 4 bases; junction bases outside the gene matches: 4. The CDR3 covers 15 residues. Germline loops: CDR1 MGHDK, CDR2 SYGVNS. The CDR3 loop is CASSEGQGARYEQYF. The CDR3, as DNA: TGTGCCAGCAGTGAAGGACAGGGGGCGCGTTACGAGCAGTACTTC.

J is TRBJ2-4 and V is TRBV12-3 or TRBV12-4; tentative D call: TRBD1 (5 bases). The V gene lost 1 base and the J gene lost 7 bases, with 8 bases spanning the gap. The CDR3 is made up of 13 amino acids. The CDR3 nucleotides are TGTGCCAGCAGTTTAGTGGGGCGCAACATTCAGTACTTC. It yields the protein CASSLVGRNIQYF.

The table lists this clonotype with a few counts. CDR3 region: CASSGDGQGQETQYF. CDR3 sequence (DNA): TGTGCCAGCAGTGGGGATGGACAGGGGCAAGAGACCCAGTACTTC. This chain links TRBV2 with TRBJ2-4, with 9 bases fitting TRBD1. TRBJ2-5 matches the DNA end more closely, so the J call is doubtful. This CDR3 region has 15 residues. The germline CDR1 and CDR2 sequences are SNHLY and FYNNEI.

The V call is TRBV9, the J call TRBJ1-2, with 7 bases aligning to TRBD1. Germline assignment: CDR1 SGDLS and CDR2 YYNGEE. The CDR3 runs to 17 residues. With 4 bases clipped from V and 1 base from J, the junction kept 13 bases outside the gene matches. CDR3 coding DNA: TGTGCCAGCAGCTCGACCCCCTGGACAGGCCTTAACTATGGCTACACCTTC. Amino acids: CASSSTPWTGLNYGYTF.

There are many counts of this clonotype. This rearrangement joins TRBV20-1 to TRBJ2-5, with no clear D. The CDR3 contains 10 residues. Germline CDR1 is DFQATT and CDR2 is SNEGSKA (reference sequence). V was cut by 3 bases and J by 4 bases, with 3 bases left in between. The DNA for the CDR3 is TGCAGTGCTAGGAGAGAGACCCAGTACTTC. The encoded protein is CSARRETQYF.

Remarks on this clonotype: Being one base from a much bigger clone, this may be a read error. The chain uses TRBV7-6 and TRBJ2-4, with 12 positions matching TRBD2. The DNA end is a closer match to TRBJ2-7, so the J assignment may be wrong. This CDR3 has 15 amino acids. Germline-derived CDR1 and CDR2 are SGHVS and FNYEAQ. CDR3 DNA sequence: TGTGCCAGCAGCCCCTCTAGCGGGAGGGCCTACGAGCAGTACTTC. Translated, it gives CASSPSSGRAYEQYF.

For the CDR3, the DNA is TGCGCCAGCAGCCAGTGCGTTGGAGGGGCCTACAATGAGCAGTTCTTC. Residues: CASSQCVGGAYNEQFF. J is TRBJ2-1 and V is TRBV4-3; tentatively, D is TRBD2 (6 bases). V gave up 3 bases and J gave up 2 bases, with 14 bases separating them. Germline CDR1 and CDR2: LGHNA and YSLEER. The CDR3 is 16 amino acids.

The chain carries TRBV14 and TRBJ1-5; no reliable D call. The CDR3 is 16 residues long. Between the trimmed V and J ends, which lost 7 bases and 9 bases, there was a span of 25 bases. Germline CDR1 SGHDN, CDR2 FVKESK. This CDR3 is CASTPEVDQEGSPQHF. As DNA, the CDR3 is TGTGCCAGCACCCCAGAGGTGGATCAGGAGGGATCGCCCCAGCATTTT.

The rearrangement uses TRBV4-3 and TRBJ2-5; 9 nucleotides line up with TRBD1. V shed 2 bases, J shed 1 base, and the junction held 8 bases outside the gene matches. Germline V lookup: CDR1 LGHNA, CDR2 YSLEER. This CDR3 is 17 amino acids long. The CDR3 sequence is CASSQQTGGPAQETQYF. The DNA of the CDR3 is TGCGCCAGCAGCCAACAGACAGGGGGACCCGCCCAAGAGACCCAGTACTTC.

On this clonotype itself: Since a much larger clone is just one base distant, this may be a read error. J is TRBJ2-5 and V is TRBV11-3, with TRBD2 as a possible D gene (5 bases). Germline V gives CDR1 SGHNT, CDR2 YENEEA. This CDR3 is 15 amino acids long. V shed 3 bases and J shed 1 base, with 12 bases lying between them. The DNA of the CDR3 is TGTGCCAGCAGCTTTGTCTCTCGGGGCCAAGAGACCCAGTACTTC. This gives the protein CASSFVSRGQETQYF.

The V gene is TRBV7-8, the J gene TRBJ2-4, with 14 bases identical to TRBD2. TRBJ2-7 matches the DNA end more closely, so the J call is doubtful. CDR3 size: 19 residues. CDR1 is SGHVS and CDR2 is FQNEAQ in the germline V gene. As DNA, the CDR3 is TGTGCCAGCAGCCCCGAAGGGACTAGCGGGAGTACGGGATACTACGAGCAGTACTTC. Translated, it gives CASSPEGTSGSTGYYEQYF.

This clonotype showed up just once. CDR3 nucleotides: TGTGCCAGCAGCCCCGGGGGGCCCGGGTGGCCCCAGCATTTT. Protein product: CASSPGGPGWPQHF. The chain has TRBV9 and TRBJ1-5, with a possible D match to TRBD1 (6 bases). V dropped 4 bases and J dropped 9 bases, with 17 bases sitting between them. This CDR3 is built from 14 residues. Germline V gives CDR1 SGDLS, CDR2 YYNGEE.

The table lists this clonotype with a few counts. The genes are TRBV6-1 and TRBJ1-2; the D gene is possibly TRBD1 (6 bases). V was shortened by 7 bases and J by 5 bases, with 17 bases between the two germline ends. Germline CDR1 reads MNHNS; CDR2 reads SASEGT. The CDR3 runs 14 residues. The chain's CDR3 is CASKRGTTMYGYTF. DNA for the CDR3: TGTGCCAGCAAGAGAGGGACAACTATGTATGGCTACACCTTC.

This clonotype was detected a few times. A read error may account for a junction end that differs from germline. CDR3: CANSTRDRGRNIYNEQFF. In DNA form, the CDR3 reads TGTGCCAACAGTACCCGGGACAGGGGGCGAAACATCTACAATGAGCAGTTCTTC. The chain couples TRBV28 to TRBJ2-1; 12 bases fit TRBD1. This CDR3 contains 18 residues. The V gene's germline CDR1 is MDHEN and CDR2 SYDVKM. Full variable domain (missing parts from reference TRBV28 and TRBJ2-1): DVKVTQSSRYLVKRTGEKVFLECVQDMDHENMFWYRQDPGLGLRLIYFSYDVKMKEKGDIPEGYSVSREKKERFSLILESASTNQTSMYLCANSTRDRGRNIYNEQFFGPGTRLTVL.

In this sample, this clonotype turned up a few times. The genes are TRBV30 and TRBJ2-7; 8 nucleotides line up with TRBD2. The CDR3 spans 16 residues. The germline gives CDR1 GTSNPN, CDR2 SVGIG (reference sequence). V was clipped by 4 bases and J by 0 bases; unmatched bases: 11. Written as DNA, the CDR3 is TGTGCCTGGACCTTGGTGGGGGGACTAGACTCCTACGAGCAGTACTTC. This encodes CAWTLVGGLDSYEQYF.

This clonotype has more than one count but fewer than ten. The chain has TRBV10-2 and TRBJ2-7; tentatively, D is TRBD1 (6 bases). V lost 2 bases and J lost 3, with 11 bases in between. The length of the CDR3 is 14 residues. The germline V gene encodes CDR1 WSHSY and CDR2 SAAADI. The CDR3 DNA reads as TGCGCCAGCAGTGAGGAAGGGACAATCTACGAGCAGTACTTC. Translation gives CASSEEGTIYEQYF.

The chain recombines TRBV2 with TRBJ2-7; tentatively, D is TRBD2 (6 bases). Germline loops: CDR1 SNHLY, CDR2 FYNNEI. The V gene lost 7 bases and the J gene lost 0 bases, with 10 bases spanning the gap. This CDR3 comprises 13 residues. The CDR3 nucleotides read TGTGCCAGCAACCGGGACTTCTCCTACGAGCAGTACTTC. Translation: CASNRDFSYEQYF. Complete variable domain (other parts from reference TRBV2 and TRBJ2-7): EPEVTQTPSHQVTQMGQEVILRCVPISNHLYFYWYRQILGQKVEFLVSFYNNEISEKSEIFDDQFSVERPDGSNFTLKIRSTKLEDSAMYFCASNRDFSYEQYFGPGTRLTVT.

This clonotype was recorded a few times. The chain uses TRBV27 and TRBJ2-1; D remains ambiguous. V was clipped by 8 bases and J by 0 bases, with 17 bases between them. CDR1 MNHEY and CDR2 SMNVEV come from the germline V gene (reference sequence). This CDR3 contains 16 residues. CDR3 sequence reads: CASRRPFSSSYNEQFF. The CDR3 DNA follows: TGTGCCAGCCGTCGTCCTTTCAGCAGCTCCTACAATGAGCAGTTCTTC.